The 23 T cell receptor beta chains below come from one sample, sequenced in a study of control samples from healthy donors and cancer patients. Measured with immunoSEQ multiplex PCR; TCRdb has only the in-frame clones, and not every one. Of approximately 100,000 clones detected, approximately 78% appear once; the ten largest clones hold approximately 2%. What was sequenced was blood. Receptors were obtained from a man aged 55 to 70 in good health.

The chain has TRBV28 and TRBJ2-5, with D possibly being TRBD1 (7 bases). CDR3 length: 17 amino acids. Trimming left V 7 bases short and J 2 bases short, with 23 bases between. Germline CDR1 and CDR2: MDHEN and SYDVKM. The CDR3: CASTPTQGGIYQETQYF. The CDR3, as DNA: TGTGCCAGCACCCCAACTCAGGGGGGCATTTATCAAGAGACCCAGTACTTC.

The V gene is TRBV2, the J gene TRBJ1-6; possibly TRBD1 for D (5 bases). This CDR3 has 13 residues. V was cut by 8 bases and J by 9 bases, with 14 bases left in between. Germline V gene data show CDR1 as SNHLY and CDR2 as FYNNEI. The CDR3 loop is CASSGVGSSPLHF. CDR3 nucleotide sequence: TGTGCCAGCTCGGGGGTCGGGAGTTCACCCCTCCACTTT. Variable domain in full (rest from reference TRBV2 and TRBJ1-6): EPEVTQTPSHQVTQMGQEVILRCVPISNHLYFYWYRQILGQKVEFLVSFYNNEISEKSEIFDDQFSVERPDGSNFTLKIRSTKLEDSAMYFCASSGVGSSPLHFGNGTRLTVT.

This chain joins TRBV27 and TRBJ2-6, with D unresolved. V lost 3 bases and J 0 bases, leaving 0 bases between the germline ends. Germline CDR1 MNHEY, CDR2 SMNVEV (reference sequence). The CDR3 runs to 13 residues. The chain's CDR3 is CASSFSGANVLTF. Written as DNA, the CDR3 is TGTGCCAGCAGTTTCTCTGGGGCCAACGTCCTGACTTTC.

This chain links TRBV4-1 with TRBJ2-3; 10 nucleotides match TRBD2. Germline lookup yields CDR1 MGHRA and CDR2 YSYEKL. V shed 3 bases and J 2 bases; nucleotides not matched to a gene: 5. The CDR3 runs 16 residues. Here the CDR3 DNA reads TGCGCCAGCAGCCAGGGGACTAGCGAATACACAGATACGCAGTATTTT. It codes for CASSQGTSEYTDTQYF.

The V call is TRBV7-9, the J call TRBJ1-2; no firm D call. Trimming shortened V by 6 bases and J by 5 bases, and 13 bases separated the two germline ends. This CDR3 contains 13 residues. Germline V gene sequence: CDR1 SEHNR, CDR2 FQNEAQ (reference sequence). CDR3 nucleotide sequence: TGTGCCAGCAGTCCTGGACTCACATATGGCTACACCTTC. Its protein product is CASSPGLTYGYTF.

There are a few counts of this clone. The J gene is TRBJ1-1, the V gene TRBV19, with TRBD1 matching over 8 bases. The J segment lost 5 bases and the V segment lost 8 bases, leaving 10 bases of the junction unmatched. The CDR3 consists of 14 residues. Germline V CDR1 and CDR2: LNHDA, SQIVND (reference sequence). The CDR3, as DNA: TGTGCCAGTGGCACCGGGACAGGAAGGACTGAAGCTTTCTTT. It yields the protein CASGTGTGRTEAFF.

CDR3 in DNA: TGTGCCATTGGACAGCCAGCCACCGGGGAGCTGTTTTTT. This gives the protein CAIGQPATGELFF. V is TRBV24-1 and J is TRBJ2-2; weak D call: TRBD1 (6 bases). CDR3 length: 13 residues. In germline, CDR1 is KGHDR, CDR2 SFDVKD. V lost 11 bases to trimming and J lost 4 bases, with 13 bases between them.

CDR3 sequence reads: CASSREGLDGYTF. The CDR3 nucleotides read TGTGCCAGCAGTCGGGAGGGATTGGATGGCTACACCTTC. The chain carries TRBV9 and TRBJ1-2; D gene uncertain. Trimming cost V 5 bases and J 6 bases, with 14 bases left between them. The CDR3 runs 13 residues. The germline V gene encodes CDR1 SGDLS and CDR2 YYNGEE.

The rearrangement joins TRBV11-2 to TRBJ2-5; unclear D gene. CDR3 length equals 16 residues. Germline V lookup: CDR1 SGHAT, CDR2 FQNNGV. V was trimmed by 2 bases and J by 2 bases, leaving 15 bases between them. CDR3 DNA: TGTGCCAGCAGCTTACGTGTTAGGCAGGTACAAGAGACCCAGTACTTC. Translating it yields CASSLRVRQVQETQYF.

The chain joins TRBV18 to TRBJ1-5; 7 nucleotides agree with TRBD1. This CDR3 has 14 amino acids. Trimming at V came to 5 bases and at J to 5 bases, leaving 6 bases not matched to a gene. Germline-derived CDR1 and CDR2 are KGHSH and LQKENI. The CDR3 spells CASSFDRAHQPQHF. CDR3 nucleotides: TGTGCCAGCTCATTCGACAGGGCCCATCAGCCCCAGCATTTT.

The rearrangement joins TRBV3-1 (or the pseudogene TRBV3-2) to TRBJ2-1, with D possibly matching TRBD2 (6 bases). Trimming left V 8 bases short and J 6 bases short, with 14 bases between. Germline V lookup: CDR1 LGHDT, CDR2 YNNKEL (reference sequence). The CDR3 runs to 13 residues. This CDR3 is CASFSRDSNEQFF. The CDR3 coding sequence is TGTGCCAGCTTCAGCCGGGACTCCAATGAGCAGTTCTTC.

V is TRBV6-5 and J is TRBJ1-6; no definite D call. CDR3 length: 15 amino acids. V gave up 6 bases and J gave up 0 bases, with 9 bases separating them. Germline-derived CDR1 and CDR2 are MNHEY and SVGAGI. CDR3 region: CASSQESSYNSPLHF. The CDR3 DNA is TGTGCCAGCAGCCAAGAGAGCTCCTATAATTCACCCCTCCACTTT.

This clone was detected only once. The V gene is TRBV27, the J gene TRBJ1-4; D gene uncertain. Between the trimmed V and J ends, which lost 4 bases and 5 bases, there was a span of 17 bases. Looked up from germline, CDR1 is MNHEY and CDR2 is SMNVEV (reference sequence). The CDR3 spans 16 residues. CDR3 nucleotide sequence: TGTGCCAGCAGTTCCTCCCTGATCGGGTTGAATGAAAAACTGTTTTTT. Translating gives CASSSSLIGLNEKLFF.

The chain recombines TRBV3-1 (or the pseudogene TRBV3-2) with TRBJ2-5; D is uncertain. Germline-derived CDR1 and CDR2 are LGHDT and YNNKEL (reference sequence). The CDR3 runs 15 residues. V was clipped by 6 bases and J by 1 base, with 15 bases between them. The CDR3 DNA is TGTGCCAGCAGTCGTCATGCGGCCGGCCAAGAGACCCAGTACTTC. Translating it yields CASSRHAAGQETQYF.

This clone was recorded a few times. The chain combines TRBV9 with TRBJ2-5; D remains ambiguous. Trimming stripped 0 bases from V and 4 bases from J, with 13 bases between. Per germline, CDR1 SGDLS and CDR2 YYNGEE. The CDR3 has 15 residues. The CDR3 loop is CASSVDAPRGETQYF. CDR3 in DNA: TGTGCCAGCAGCGTAGATGCGCCCCGAGGAGAGACCCAGTACTTC.

The chain's CDR3 is CASSKDGRYGYTF. The CDR3 coding sequence is TGTGCCAGCAGCAAAGACGGACGGTATGGCTACACCTTC. J is TRBJ1-2 and V is TRBV21-1. TRBV21-1 is a pseudogene segment. There are 13 residues in the CDR3.

The chain recombines TRBV6-5 with TRBJ2-7, with a tentative D call TRBD2 (6 bases). Trimming left V 0 bases short and J 6 bases short, with 12 bases between. This CDR3 has 14 residues. Germline V gene data show CDR1 as MNHEY and CDR2 as SVGAGI. The CDR3 region has the DNA TGTGCCAGCAGTTACTCGAAGGGAGCGGGCGAGCAGTACTTC. It encodes CASSYSKGAGEQYF.

The rearrangement uses TRBV5-1 and TRBJ1-6; a weak D match, TRBD1 (6 bases). Germline CDR1 is SGHRS and CDR2 is YFSETQ. V was trimmed by 0 bases and J by 8 bases, leaving 12 bases between them. The CDR3 length is 15 residues. The CDR3 region has the DNA TGCGCCAGCAGCTTGGCCGGCAGGGGATATTCACCCCTCCACTTT. Translating it yields CASSLAGRGYSPLHF.

The chain is built from TRBV14 and TRBJ2-1; TRBD2 aligns across 8 bases. The CDR3 is made up of 14 amino acids. The V gene's germline CDR1 is SGHDN and CDR2 FVKESK. V trimming: 3 bases; J trimming: 8 bases; junction bases outside the gene matches: 6. CDR3 in amino acids: CASSQSGSKYEQFF. The CDR3 nucleotides are TGTGCCAGCAGCCAGAGCGGGAGTAAGTATGAGCAGTTCTTC.

The chain joins TRBV6-5 to TRBJ2-7; D gene uncertain. Germline lookup yields CDR1 MNHEY and CDR2 SVGAGI. Trimming stripped 2 bases from V and 2 bases from J, with 13 bases between. The CDR3 loop spans 15 amino acids. The chain's CDR3 is CASSYDGSSTYEQYF. The CDR3, as DNA: TGTGCCAGCAGTTACGACGGGTCCTCTACCTACGAGCAGTACTTC.

The chain joins TRBV24-1 to TRBJ2-3; 7 bases map to TRBD2. CDR1 is KGHDR, CDR2 SFDVKD, per germline. The CDR3 length is 15 residues. With 8 bases clipped from V and 2 bases from J, the junction kept 9 bases outside the gene matches. The CDR3 nucleotides read TGTGCCACCACAGAGGGGAGCGGGGACACAGATACGCAGTATTTT. Residues: CATTEGSGDTDTQYF.

The V gene is TRBV6-4, the J gene TRBJ2-2; possible D gene TRBD2, 6 bases. The length of the CDR3 is 15 residues. Germline loops: CDR1 MRHNA, CDR2 SNTAGT. Trimming left V 2 bases short and J 6 bases short, with 13 bases between. This chain's CDR3 is CASSDRTGVPGELFF. The CDR3, as DNA: TGTGCCAGCAGTGACCGGACGGGGGTTCCCGGGGAGCTGTTTTTT.

CDR3 bases: TGTGCCAGCAGCCCTCGGGGAATCACAGATACGCAGTATTTT. Its translation is CASSPRGITDTQYF. The chain combines TRBV7-8 with TRBJ2-3; D is perhaps TRBD2 (5 bases). From germline, CDR1 is SGHVS and CDR2 FQNEAQ. The V and J ends lost 5 bases and 2 bases respectively, with 11 bases between them. The CDR3 length is 14 residues.